These 26 T cell receptor beta chains were sequenced from one sample in a study of cytomegalovirus exposure and HLA in healthy donors. The primer mix had 60 Vbeta and 13 Jbeta primers. Sequenced by immunoSEQ multiplex PCR; TCRdb stores in-frame clones only, minus some. The sample contains more than 110,000 clones, about four fifths of which appear only once. Sequencing input: PBMCs. These receptors were obtained from a young man in good health and CMV-seronegative.

CDR3 bases: TGTGCCAGTAGTAATTTCGGACTAGCGGGAGTGGACGAAGATACGCAGTATTTT. The encoded protein is CASSNFGLAGVDEDTQYF. The chain couples TRBV19 to TRBJ2-3; 13 nucleotides align to TRBD2. The CDR3 has 18 amino acids. V was pared by 4 bases and J by 5 bases, with 12 bases of the junction left unmatched. Germline V gene data show CDR1 as LNHDA and CDR2 as SQIVND (reference sequence).

The chain employs TRBV4-2 and TRBJ1-5; the match to TRBD1 covers 9 bases. V shed 0 bases, J shed 8 bases, and the junction held 2 bases outside the gene matches. Germline V gene data show CDR1 as LGHNA and CDR2 as YNFKEQ. This CDR3 comprises 14 residues. The CDR3: CASSQDRDREPQHF. The DNA of the CDR3 is TGTGCCAGCAGCCAAGACAGGGACAGGGAGCCCCAGCATTTT.

This chain uses TRBV29-1 with TRBJ2-3; TRBD2 might be the D (6 bases). The CDR3 contains 15 residues. Trimming removed 6 bases from V and 1 base from J, with 17 bases in between. From germline, CDR1 is SQVTM and CDR2 ANQGSEA. CDR3 protein: CSVEVSGGRTDTQYF. CDR3 nucleotide sequence: TGCAGCGTGGAGGTTAGCGGAGGCCGCACAGATACGCAGTATTTT.

This clone appeared a few times. The chain recombines TRBV4-1 with TRBJ1-4; the D is unclear. Trimming shortened V by 4 bases and J by 0 bases, and 9 bases separated the two germline ends. The CDR3 totals 15 residues. The germline V gene encodes CDR1 MGHRA and CDR2 YSYEKL. The CDR3 here is CASSRAGTTNEKLFF. The DNA of the CDR3 is TGCGCCAGCAGCCGGGCCGGGACAACTAATGAAAAACTGTTTTTT.

This clone is a singleton in its sample. The genes are TRBV6-5 and TRBJ1-2, with TRBD1 identical over 9 bases. The J segment lost 4 bases and the V segment lost 5 bases, leaving 8 bases of the junction unmatched. The germline gives CDR1 MNHEY, CDR2 SVGAGI. CDR3 length: 15 residues. The chain's CDR3 is CASSTPGQGAYGYTF. CDR3 nucleotides: TGTGCCAGCAGTACCCCGGGACAGGGAGCCTATGGCTACACCTTC.

The chain links TRBV15 to TRBJ1-1; 8 nucleotides match TRBD1. V lost 1 base and J lost 5; bases outside the gene matches: 15. CDR3 length: 18 amino acids. Looked up from germline, CDR1 is LNHNV and CDR2 is YYDKDF (reference sequence). This CDR3 reads CATSRGEGRGPTGTEAFF. The CDR3 nucleotides read TGTGCCACCAGCAGAGGGGAGGGCAGGGGGCCCACTGGGACTGAAGCTTTCTTT.

The chain joins TRBV7-2 to TRBJ1-4; 7 positions match TRBD1. This CDR3 has 15 amino acids. The germline CDR1 and CDR2 sequences are SGHTA and FQGNSA. Unmatched junction bases numbered 4, after V lost 5 bases and J lost 1 base. CDR3 in DNA: TGTGCCAGCAGCGACAGGACAGGAACTAATGAAAAACTGTTTTTT. This translates into CASSDRTGTNEKLFF.

The genes are TRBV7-6 and TRBJ2-7; 10 nucleotides align to TRBD1. There are 14 residues in the CDR3. Germline V gene sequence: CDR1 SGHVS, CDR2 FNYEAQ. Trimming cost V 5 bases and J 5 bases; bases outside gene matches: 6. In DNA, the CDR3 is TGTGCCAGCAGCCGGGGACAGGGGACCCACGAGCAGTACTTC. Protein: CASSRGQGTHEQYF. Complete variable domain (other parts from reference TRBV7-6 and TRBJ2-7): GAGVSQSPRYKVTKRGQDVALRCDPISGHVSLYWYRQALGQGPEFLTYFNYEAQQDKSGLPNDRFSAERPEGSISTLTIQRTEQRDSAMYRCASSRGQGTHEQYFGPGTRLTVT.

The chain joins TRBV27 to TRBJ2-3; weak D call: TRBD1 (6 bases). V lost 6 bases, J lost 5 bases, and 12 bases lay in between. The CDR3 has 13 residues. Per the germline V gene, CDR1 is MNHEY and CDR2 is SMNVEV (reference sequence). The CDR3 loop reads CASSSGHRDTQYF. For the CDR3, the DNA is TGTGCCAGCAGCTCGGGACACCGAGATACGCAGTATTTT.

V is TRBV6-5 and J is TRBJ1-3; D gene unclear. Between the trimmed V and J ends, which lost 7 bases and 0 bases, there was a span of 13 bases. The CDR3 loop spans 15 amino acids. CDR1 is MNHEY, CDR2 SVGAGI, per germline. Written as DNA, the CDR3 is TGTGCCAGCACCGCCGTTTGGAGCTCTGGAAACACCATATATTTT. As protein: CASTAVWSSGNTIYF.

The chain is built from TRBV10-2 and TRBJ1-2; unclear D gene. V was clipped by 10 bases and J by 4 bases, with 19 bases between them. Looked up from germline, CDR1 is WSHSY and CDR2 is SAAADI. The CDR3 has 14 residues. The CDR3 DNA follows: TGCGCCACCCGACGGGGTCGGGGATCCTATGGCTACACCTTC. It translates to CATRRGRGSYGYTF.

This chain connects TRBV7-6 to TRBJ2-5; 7 nucleotides match TRBD1. From germline, CDR1 is SGHVS and CDR2 FNYEAQ. Trimming cost V 6 bases and J 7 bases; bases outside gene matches: 14. The CDR3 spans 15 residues. In nucleotides, the CDR3 is TGTGCCAGCAGTCTTACGGAACAGGGGTTGGGGACCCAGTACTTC. This translates into CASSLTEQGLGTQYF.

The rearrangement links TRBV4-1 to TRBJ1-4, with 7 positions matching TRBD1. The CDR3 runs to 17 residues. Trimming removed 4 bases from V and 0 bases from J; junction bases left unmatched: 8. Germline CDR1 and CDR2: MGHRA and YSYEKL. Here the CDR3 reads CASSLRDRVATNEKLFF. The CDR3 DNA sequence: TGCGCCAGCAGCCTCCGAGACAGGGTTGCAACTAATGAAAAACTGTTTTTT.

This clone was detected ten times or more. The rearrangement uses TRBV6-1 and TRBJ2-5, with unresolved D. Looked up from germline, CDR1 is MNHNS and CDR2 is SASEGT. The V end was cut by 4 bases, the J end by 5 bases, with 11 bases between. This CDR3 is 13 amino acids long. The CDR3, as DNA: TGTGCCAGCAGTGCGCGGCCACGGGAGACCCAGTACTTC. Translated, it gives CASSARPRETQYF.

The chain combines TRBV9 with TRBJ2-3, with TRBD2 matching 9 bases. The V gene end was trimmed by 0 bases and the J gene end by 3 bases; junction bases not matched to a gene: 11. The CDR3 loop spans 18 amino acids. Germline CDR1 is SGDLS and CDR2 is YYNGEE. In DNA form, the CDR3 reads TGTGCCAGCAGCGTAGCACCCTGGACTAGCGCGGCTACAGATACGCAGTATTTT. It encodes CASSVAPWTSAATDTQYF.

V usage is TRBV4-1 and J usage is TRBJ1-1; 8 bases are shared with TRBD1. CDR3 size: 16 residues. V lost 2 bases, J lost 2 bases, and 7 bases stayed unmatched. Germline V gene data show CDR1 as MGHRA and CDR2 as YSYEKL. The CDR3 spells CASSQTAGQVNTEAFF. The DNA for the CDR3 is TGCGCCAGCAGCCAAACGGCGGGACAGGTAAACACTGAAGCTTTCTTT.

This chain uses TRBV5-4 with TRBJ2-5; 9 bases align to TRBD2. V was clipped by 2 bases and J by 1 base; unmatched bases: 3. CDR3 length equals 15 residues. Per germline, CDR1 SGHNT and CDR2 YYREEE (reference sequence). The CDR3: CASSFVAGAQETQYF. Written as DNA, the CDR3 is TGTGCCAGCAGCTTCGTAGCGGGGGCCCAAGAGACCCAGTACTTC.

In this sample, this clone turned up once. The V and J genes are TRBV10-1 and TRBJ1-6; 10 bases line up with TRBD1. The CDR3 spans 17 residues. J lost 7 bases, V lost 5 bases, and 11 bases had no gene match. Germline CDR1 reads WNHNN; CDR2 reads SYGVQD (reference sequence). CDR3 protein: CASSSLLGQGWNSPLHF. The CDR3 DNA follows: TGCGCCAGCAGTTCCTTATTGGGACAGGGGTGGAATTCACCCCTCCACTTT.

V is TRBV21-1 and J is TRBJ1-6; the D call in the table, TRBD1, was not verified against the DNA. TRBV21-1 is classified as a pseudogene. CDR3 length: 15 residues. CDR3 residues: CASPATGCVCSPLHF. The CDR3 DNA sequence: TGTGCCAGCCCAGCGACAGGGTGTGTATGTTCACCCCTCCACTTT.

The V call is TRBV7-6, the J call TRBJ2-2; TRBD2 might be the D (5 bases). From germline, CDR1 is SGHVS and CDR2 FNYEAQ. The ends were cut back, 5 bases at V and 6 bases at J, with 13 bases in the middle. This CDR3 contains 14 residues. CDR3 nucleotide sequence: TGTGCCAGCAGCCACGGGGTCGGGGCCGGGGAGCTGTTTTTT. Amino acid sequence: CASSHGVGAGELFF.

The DNA of the CDR3 is TGTGCCAGCACCCTAGAACCAGGGGCGGACTATGGCTACACCTTC. Protein product: CASTLEPGADYGYTF. The V gene is TRBV2, the J gene TRBJ1-2, with D possibly TRBD1 on 6 matching bases. This CDR3 has 15 residues. Germline V gene data show CDR1 as SNHLY and CDR2 as FYNNEI. The V and J ends lost 7 bases and 3 bases respectively, with 18 bases between them.

Concerning this clone: One end of the junction fails to match germline, which may point to a read error. The V call is TRBV4-1, the J call TRBJ1-5; TRBD1 agrees at 7 bases. CDR1 is MGHRA, CDR2 YSYEKL, per germline. CDR3 length equals 19 residues. CDR3 nucleotide sequence: TGCGCCAGCAGCCAAGATCGACAGGGCATTTCTTATAGCAATCAGCCCCAGAATTTT. Its protein product is CASSQDRQGISYSNQPQNF.

This clone was observed a single time. The rearrangement links TRBV15 to TRBJ2-3; 8 nucleotides line up with TRBD2. The CDR3 loop spans 16 amino acids. The germline gives CDR1 LNHNV, CDR2 YYDKDF (reference sequence). With V trimmed by 0 bases and J by 1 base, 3 bases remained unmatched. The CDR3 nucleotides read TGTGCCACCAGCAGAGACGCGGGAGGAGGCACAGATACGCAGTATTTT. It is translated as CATSRDAGGGTDTQYF.

This rearrangement joins TRBV5-1 to TRBJ2-7, with D possibly TRBD1 on 5 matching bases. The ends were cut back, 4 bases at V and 3 bases at J, with 8 bases in the middle. There are 12 residues in the CDR3. Germline CDR1 and CDR2: SGHRS and YFSETQ. The DNA for the CDR3 is TGCGCCAGCAGCCCCGACAGCTACGAGCAGTACTTC. Translated, it gives CASSPDSYEQYF.

The chain recombines TRBV15 with TRBJ1-1, with D uncertain. The CDR3 is made up of 15 amino acids. Germline CDR1 LNHNV, CDR2 YYDKDF (reference sequence). Trimming left V 2 bases short and J 6 bases short, with 16 bases between. CDR3 amino acids: CATSRPPRGFAEAFF. The DNA of the CDR3 is TGTGCCACCAGCAGACCCCCCCGCGGCTTCGCTGAAGCTTTCTTT.

V and J are TRBV28 and TRBJ1-2; TRBD1 matches 7 bases. J lost 4 bases, V lost 2 bases, and 10 bases had no gene match. Germline CDR1 is MDHEN and CDR2 is SYDVKM. This CDR3 contains 16 residues. The CDR3 reads CASSLGLEGAGYGYTF. The CDR3, as DNA: TGTGCCAGCAGTTTAGGCCTCGAGGGGGCGGGCTATGGCTACACCTTC.